The rows below give T cell receptor beta chains drawn from one sample of a study of cytomegalovirus exposure and HLA in healthy donors. The data were produced by immunoSEQ multiplex PCR, yet TCRdb's version contains in-frame clones alone and is incomplete. The data contain 300,000 or so clones, approximately 85% of them singletons. The specimen sequenced was PBMCs. These receptors were taken from a young man in good health and CMV-seronegative. CDR3s include the opening cysteine and the closing phenylalanine or tryptophan. D genes are given only for firm matches. Clone size appears in some rows only: once, few, many, or a class for an expanded clone.

d_call | j_call | v_call | clone_size | cdr3_aa | cdr3_nt
- | TRBJ1-1 | TRBV7-8 | - | CASSLYGTFNTEAFF | TGTGCCAGCAGCTTATATGGGACATTTAACACTGAAGCTTTCTTT
- | TRBJ1-1 | TRBV18 | - | CASSPQGLYVAFF | TGTGCCAGCTCACCTCAGGGATTGTATGTAGCTTTCTTT
- | TRBJ1-3 | TRBV5-4 | - | CASSSDRNSGNTIYF | TGTGCCAGCAGCTCCGACAGAAACTCTGGAAACACCATATATTTT
- | TRBJ1-1 | TRBV7-8 | - | CASSLRQANTEAFF | TGTGCCAGCAGCTTACGACAGGCTAACACTGAAGCTTTCTTT
TRBD1 | TRBJ2-3 | TRBV7-9 | - | CASSSPGTGSTDTQYF | TGTGCCAGCAGCTCACCCGGGACAGGGAGCACAGATACGCAGTATTTT
- | TRBJ2-2 | TRBV7-2 | - | CASSPGASNTGELFF | TGTGCCAGCAGCCCAGGGGCCTCGAACACCGGGGAGCTGTTTTTT
- | TRBJ1-2 | TRBV2 | - | CASRGRPINGYTF | TGTGCCAGCAGGGGCCGGCCTATTAATGGCTACACCTTC
- | TRBJ1-5 | TRBV9 | - | CASSSHSNQPQHF | TGTGCCAGCAGCTCACATAGCAATCAGCCCCAGCATTTT
TRBD2 | TRBJ2-1 | TRBV7-9 | - | CASSRTSGGSSYNEQFF | TGTGCCAGCAGCCGGACTAGCGGGGGGTCCTCCTACAATGAGCAGTTCTTC
- | TRBJ2-5 | TRBV7-2 | - | CASSLAHSGRETQYF | TGTGCCAGCAGCTTAGCGCATAGCGGTCGAGAGACCCAGTACTTC
TRBD2 | TRBJ2-5 | TRBV7-7 | - | CASSLAREGRGKTQYF | TGTGCCAGCAGCTTAGCGCGGGAGGGAAGGGGAAAGACCCAGTACTTC
- | TRBJ2-7 | TRBV4-1 | - | CASSQGAASSYEQYF | TGCGCCAGCAGCCAAGGGGCCGCGAGCTCCTACGAGCAGTACTTC
TRBD2 | TRBJ2-7 | TRBV9 | - | CASSVGTTSYEQYF | TGTGCCAGCAGCGTTGGGACTACCTCCTACGAGCAGTACTTC
TRBD2 | TRBJ2-3 | TRBV6-5 | - | CASSSGLAPSTDTQYF | TGTGCCAGCAGTTCCGGACTAGCGCCAAGCACAGATACGCAGTATTTT
- | TRBJ2-2 | TRBV7-9 | - | CASSAGLLGGELFF | TGTGCCAGCAGCGCGGGCCTGTTGGGCGGGGAGCTGTTTTTT
- | TRBJ1-1 | TRBV6-5 | few | CAMIVQGSNTEAFF | TGTGCCATGATCGTACAGGGCTCAAACACTGAAGCTTTCTTT
TRBD2 | TRBJ2-5 | TRBV25-1 | - | CASSLGEGTQYF | TGTGCCAGCTCCCTCGGGGAGGGGACCCAGTACTTC
- | TRBJ2-7 | TRBV5-6 | - | CASRRDFASYEQYF | TGTGCCAGCAGACGGGACTTCGCTTCCTACGAGCAGTACTTC
TRBD2 | TRBJ2-1 | TRBV5-4 | - | CASSFLTSGGPYNEQFF | TGTGCCAGCAGCTTTTTGACTAGCGGGGGACCCTACAATGAGCAGTTCTTC
- | TRBJ1-2 | TRBV6-6 | - | CASSYPRAAENYGYTF | TGTGCCAGCAGTTACCCCCGCGCTGCGGAGAACTATGGCTACACCTTC
- | TRBJ2-1 | TRBV19 | - | CASKERRSSYNEQFF | TGTGCCAGTAAGGAACGGAGAAGCTCCTACAATGAGCAGTTCTTC
- | TRBJ2-3 | TRBV6-1 | once | CASSVVPDTQYF | TGTGCCAGCTCGGTGGTACCAGATACGCAGTATTTT
TRBD1 | TRBJ1-4 | TRBV19 | - | CASSASGTVGEKLFF | TGTGCCAGTAGTGCCTCCGGGACAGTAGGAGAAAAACTGTTTTTT
TRBD1 | TRBJ1-5 | TRBV23-1 | - | CASSHYTGDQPQHF | TGCGCCAGCAGTCATTATACAGGGGATCAGCCCCAGCATTTT
TRBD1 | TRBJ1-1 | TRBV5-1 | - | CASSYQGGYTEAFF | TGCGCCAGCAGCTACCAGGGGGGATACACTGAAGCTTTCTTT
- | TRBJ2-6 | TRBV5-4 | - | CASSPRFGANVLTF | TGTGCCAGCAGCCCCCGTTTTGGGGCCAACGTCCTGACTTTC
- | TRBJ2-5 | TRBV2 | - | CASREQSGRTEQYF | TGTGCCAGCAGAGAGCAGTCGGGGAGAACGGAGCAGTACTTC
- | TRBJ1-4 | TRBV7-9 | - | CASSLSLARSNEKLFF | TGTGCCAGCAGCTTATCGTTAGCAAGGTCTAATGAAAAACTGTTTTTT
TRBD2 | TRBJ2-2 | TRBV9 | - | CASSGGPSGGSTGELFF | TGTGCCAGCAGCGGGGGGCCTAGCGGGGGCTCCACCGGGGAGCTGTTTTTT
TRBD1 | TRBJ1-1 | TRBV10-3 | - | CAIREGQGNTEAFF | TGTGCCATCAGGGAAGGACAGGGAAACACTGAAGCTTTCTTT
TRBD2 | TRBJ2-3 | TRBV7-9 | - | CASAELWGGVDTQYF | TGTGCCAGCGCCGAACTTTGGGGGGGTGTAGATACGCAGTATTTT
TRBD2 | TRBJ2-5 | TRBV5-1 | - | CASTRDGGGETQYF | TGCGCCAGCACCCGTGACGGGGGGGGCGAGACCCAGTACTTC
- | TRBJ2-7 | TRBV10-3 | once | CAISESLGLFYEQYF | TGTGCCATCAGTGAGTCTTTAGGACTGTTTTACGAGCAGTACTTC
TRBD1 | TRBJ1-1 | TRBV30 | few | CAWSVQGARGAFF | TGTGCCTGGAGTGTACAGGGGGCGCGGGGGGCTTTCTTT
- | TRBJ2-1 | TRBV18 | - | CASSPTANNEQFF | TGTGCCAGCTCACCAACCGCGAACAATGAGCAGTTCTTC
TRBD1 | TRBJ2-6 | TRBV5-8 | - | CASSGGQGASGANVLTF | TGTGCCAGCAGCGGGGGACAGGGGGCGTCTGGGGCCAACGTCCTGACTTTC
TRBD2 | TRBJ2-3 | TRBV5-1 | - | CASSRSGVSTDTQYF | TGCGCCAGCAGCCGTAGCGGGGTAAGCACAGATACGCAGTATTTT
TRBD1 | TRBJ1-2 | TRBV15 | - | CATQLYRDRGGYTF | TGTGCCACGCAACTATACCGGGACAGGGGAGGCTACACCTTC
- | TRBJ2-5 | TRBV18 | few | CASSPRRGAGEETQYF | TGTGCCAGCTCACCTCGCAGGGGCGCAGGGGAAGAGACCCAGTACTTC
- | TRBJ1-2 | TRBV5-8 | - | CASSFQTVNYGYTF | TGTGCCAGCAGCTTTCAAACAGTTAACTATGGCTACACCTTC
TRBD2 | TRBJ2-3 | TRBV25-1 | once | CASSEIAGGQDTQYF | TGTGCCAGCAGTGAAATAGCGGGGGGGCAAGATACGCAGTATTTT
TRBD2 | TRBJ2-3 | TRBV5-1 | - | CASSLVLAGTDTQYF | TGCGCCAGCAGCTTGGTACTAGCGGGTACAGATACGCAGTATTTT
TRBD2 | TRBJ2-1 | TRBV4-1 | once | CASSHASGTYNEQFF | TGCGCCAGCAGCCACGCTAGCGGAACCTACAATGAGCAGTTCTTC
TRBD1 | TRBJ1-2 | TRBV29-1 | - | CSVEDREVGYTF | TGCAGCGTTGAGGACAGGGAGGTAGGCTACACCTTC
TRBD1 | TRBJ1-1 | TRBV29-1 | - | CSVGRTGVANTEAFF | TGCAGCGTGGGACGGACAGGGGTAGCGAACACTGAAGCTTTCTTT
TRBD1 | TRBJ1-2 | TRBV6-5 | - | CASRSPGQNYGYTF | TGTGCCAGCAGGTCTCCGGGACAGAACTATGGCTACACCTTC
TRBD1 | TRBJ2-7 | TRBV9 | - | CASSVVGTGQDEQYF | TGTGCCAGCAGCGTAGTGGGGACAGGCCAGGACGAGCAGTACTTC
- | TRBJ1-1 | TRBV6-5 | - | CASSSVTEAFF | TGTGCCAGCAGTTCCGTAACTGAAGCTTTCTTT
- | TRBJ1-6 | TRBV12-5 | once | CASGLVQSGSGYNSPLHF | TGTGCTAGTGGTTTGGTCCAGTCGGGGAGCGGCTATAATTCACCCCTCCACTTT
- | TRBJ1-2 | TRBV5-8 | - | CASSLWGPTVGGYTF | TGTGCCAGCAGCTTGTGGGGGCCCACAGTGGGAGGCTACACCTTC
TRBD2 | TRBJ2-1 | TRBV16 | - | CASSRRLAGDNEQFF | TGTGCCAGCAGCCGCCGACTAGCGGGGGACAATGAGCAGTTCTTC
- | TRBJ1-1 | TRBV4-1 | - | CASSQRGSGNEAFF | TGCGCCAGCAGCCAAAGGGGCAGTGGTAATGAAGCTTTCTTT
TRBD1 | TRBJ2-7 | TRBV5-1 | once | CASSLRQGNVREQYF | TGCGCCAGCAGCTTGCGACAGGGGAACGTCCGCGAGCAGTACTTC
TRBD1 | TRBJ1-5 | TRBV6-6 | - | CASSQGTGVRPQHF | TGTGCCAGCAGTCAAGGGACAGGGGTACGGCCCCAGCATTTT
TRBD1 | TRBJ1-2 | TRBV18 | - | CASSPGTGGVGYTF | TGTGCCAGCTCACCCGGGACAGGGGGCGTTGGCTACACCTTC
- | TRBJ1-5 | TRBV7-9 | - | CASSLVGTNQPQHF | TGTGCCAGCAGCTTAGTGGGCACCAATCAGCCCCAGCATTTT
TRBD2 | TRBJ2-7 | TRBV6-1 | - | CASSEGLAGSYEQYF | TGTGCCAGCAGCGAGGGACTAGCGGGGTCCTACGAGCAGTACTTC
- | TRBJ2-7 | TRBV5-1 | - | CASSLEYYEQYF | TGCGCCAGCAGCTTGGAATACTACGAGCAGTACTTC
- | TRBJ2-5 | TRBV5-1 | - | CASSLTHQETQYF | TGCGCCAGCAGCCTTACACACCAAGAGACCCAGTACTTC